A single T cell receptor (beta chain) is shown here with its context. This record comes from a study of ipilimumab plus nivolumab after autologous stem cell transplantation. Patients got 3 mg/kg IV nivolumab weeks 1, 4, 7, 10, then biweekly through week 26. TCRdb's copy holds only in-frame clones and misses some; the assay was immunoSEQ multiplex PCR. The table has some 44,000 clones, about 88% seen once; the top ten hold approximately 0.88%. The TCR was taken from a male donor with multiple myeloma. The starting material was PBMCs, obtained in a trial of ipilimumab plus nivolumab as post-transplant consolidation.

CDR3 residues: CASSSGTGNNYGYTF. As DNA, the CDR3 is TGTGCCAGCAGCTCGGGGACAGGGAATAACTATGGCTACACCTTC. V usage is TRBV5-4 and J usage is TRBJ1-2, with 9 bases lining up with TRBD1. There are 15 residues in the CDR3. Trimming took 3 bases from V and 1 from J; bases not matched to a gene: 4. The germline V gene encodes CDR1 SGHNT and CDR2 YYREEE (reference sequence).